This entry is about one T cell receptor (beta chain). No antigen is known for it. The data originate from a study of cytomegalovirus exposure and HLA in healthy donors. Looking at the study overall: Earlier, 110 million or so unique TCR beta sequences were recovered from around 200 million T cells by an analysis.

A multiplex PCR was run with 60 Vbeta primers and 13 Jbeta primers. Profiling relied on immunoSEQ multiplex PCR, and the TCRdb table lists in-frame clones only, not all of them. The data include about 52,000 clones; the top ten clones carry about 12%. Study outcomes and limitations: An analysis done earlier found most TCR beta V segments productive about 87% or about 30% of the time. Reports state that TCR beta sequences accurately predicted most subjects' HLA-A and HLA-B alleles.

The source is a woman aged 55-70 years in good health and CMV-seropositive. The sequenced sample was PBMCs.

Written as DNA, the CDR3 is TGCGCCAGCAGTGGCGGGGGAATCGCAGATACGCAGTATTTT. This encodes CASSGGGIADTQYF. This sequence joins TRBV10-1 and TRBJ2-3; 7 nucleotides match TRBD2. V shed 4 bases, J shed 4 bases, and the junction held 5 bases outside the gene matches. The CDR3 sequence is 14 residues long. CDR1 is WNHNN, CDR2 SYGVQD, per germline (reference sequence).